The next 14 T cell receptor beta chains were all read from a single sample in a study of T-cell memory formation after mild COVID-19. TCRdb analysed the 5' RACE reads with MiXCR anew, one entry per CDR3 protein. This sample has 450,000 or so distinct CDR3 sequences, with 25% found just once. Sequenced material: PBMCs or a T cell subset sorted from them (not recorded which). The receptors were gathered from an adult woman who had mild COVID-19 (a few samples of this study predate the infection). Cell type and time point are not known.

As regards this clonotype: A read error may produce the germline difference seen at one junction end. The chain couples TRBV5-1 to TRBJ2-7, with D perhaps given as TRBD1 or TRBD2 (6 bases each). The CDR3 has 14 amino acids. Germline CDR1 is SGHRS and CDR2 is YFSETQ. The CDR3 is CAGSLAAGEDEQYF. The CDR3 DNA is TGCGCCGGCAGCTTGGCGGCAGGGGAGGACGAGCAGTACTTC.

This clonotype came up a few times. The chain is built from TRBV24-1 and TRBJ1-1, with D unresolved. CDR3 length: 14 residues. With 7 bases removed from V and 1 base from J, the gap between germline ends came to 12 bases. Looked up from germline, CDR1 is KGHDR and CDR2 is SFDVKD. The CDR3 sequence is CATRVRRPNTEAFF. DNA of the CDR3: TGTGCCACCAGGGTACGGAGACCGAACACTGAAGCTTTCTTT.

This sequence joins TRBV12-3 or TRBV12-4 and TRBJ1-4; no clear D gene. Deletions cut 5 bases from V and 16 bases from J, with 14 bases between. The CDR3 consists of 11 residues. The CDR3 protein is CASSNGRPQFF. In nucleotides, the CDR3 is TGTGCCAGCAGTAACGGACGGCCTCAGTTTTTT.

This clonotype was found a few times. This chain links TRBV7-2 with TRBJ2-1, with D maybe TRBD2 (5 bases). V lost 6 bases and J 6 bases, leaving 18 bases between the germline ends. Germline V gene lookup returns CDR1 SGHTA and CDR2 FQGNSA. There are 15 residues in the CDR3. The CDR3 DNA is TGTGCCAGCAGGTATCCTCCCGGGGTCTCCAATGAGCAGTTCTTC. Translation: CASRYPPGVSNEQFF.

This sequence joins TRBV25-1 and TRBJ2-7; weak D call: TRBD1 (6 bases). The CDR3 has 10 residues. Germline CDR1 and CDR2: MGHDK and SYGVNS. V lost 9 bases and J lost 6, with 9 bases in between. The CDR3 nucleotides read TGTGCCAGAGAGGGGGTCGAGCAGTACTTC. Translated: CAREGVEQYF.

The chain employs TRBV12-3 or TRBV12-4 and TRBJ2-1; D is ambiguous. V lost 5 bases and J lost 5, with 10 bases in between. There are 13 residues in the CDR3. CDR3 coding DNA: TGTGCCAGCAGTCCAGAATGGGACAATGAGCAGTTCTTC. Protein product: CASSPEWDNEQFF.

The chain combines TRBV30 with TRBJ2-7, with D tentatively TRBD1 or TRBD2 (5 bases each). This CDR3 contains 13 residues. With 1 base removed from V and 2 bases from J, the gap between germline ends came to 9 bases. Germline CDR1 reads GTSNPN; CDR2 reads SVGIG (reference sequence). The CDR3 loop is CAWSEGSAYEQYF. CDR3 nucleotides: TGTGCCTGGAGTGAGGGGAGCGCCTACGAGCAGTACTTC.

V usage is TRBV12-3 or TRBV12-4 and J usage is TRBJ2-3; a possible D gene is TRBD2 (6 bases). CDR3 length equals 17 residues. Trimming cost V 3 bases and J 3 bases, with 19 bases left between them. The CDR3 DNA reads as TGTGCCAGCAGTTTGGTAGGTTCGCGCGGGGCGACAGATACGCAGTATTTT. Protein: CASSLVGSRGATDTQYF.

The genes are TRBV7-2 and TRBJ1-2; D call uncertain. The CDR3 consists of 14 residues. Between the trimmed V and J ends, which lost 2 bases and 3 bases, there was a span of 10 bases. The germline gives CDR1 SGHTA, CDR2 FQGNSA. This CDR3 is CASSLSYGDYGYTF. The CDR3 DNA is TGTGCCAGCAGCTTATCATACGGGGACTATGGCTACACCTTC.

The J gene is TRBJ1-1, the V gene TRBV12-3 or TRBV12-4, with TRBD1 as a possible D gene (6 bases). The CDR3 loop spans 14 amino acids. V lost 6 bases, J lost 5 bases, and 16 bases lay in between. The CDR3 DNA is TGTGCCAGCAGCCCCCTTTCGAGGGGGACTGAAGCTTTCTTT. The encoded protein is CASSPLSRGTEAFF.

V usage is TRBV5-4 and J usage is TRBJ2-6, with a tentative D call TRBD1 (7 bases). V dropped 1 base and J dropped 3 bases, with 17 bases sitting between them. This CDR3 comprises 18 residues. Germline CDR1 reads SGHNT; CDR2 reads YYREEE (reference sequence). CDR3 DNA: TGTGCCAGCAGCTTGCCTGGGGGGACAGCCGGTGGGGCCAACGTCCTGACTTTC. Translation: CASSLPGGTAGGANVLTF.

The J gene is TRBJ2-3, the V gene TRBV29-1, with D perhaps matching TRBD2 (5 bases). The CDR3 consists of 13 residues. V was pared by 4 bases and J by 3 bases, with 11 bases between. Germline V gene lookup returns CDR1 SQVTM and CDR2 ANQGSEA. Here the CDR3 reads CSVVRERTDTQYF. The DNA of the CDR3 is TGCAGCGTTGTTCGGGAACGGACAGATACGCAGTATTTT.

The rearrangement uses TRBV7-9 and TRBJ1-2, with TRBD1 as a possible D gene (6 bases). The germline V gene has CDR1 SEHNR and CDR2 FQNEAQ (reference sequence). The CDR3 contains 18 residues. Trimming took off 7 bases at V and 4 bases at J, with 28 bases between the two ends. CDR3 nucleotides: TGTGCCAGCACCCTGGCCTGGGACATTATCAACCCCACCTATGGCTACACCTTC. Residues: CASTLAWDIINPTYGYTF.

This clonotype was seen at least ten times. The V gene is TRBV3-1, the J gene TRBJ1-6, with 8 bases that match TRBD1. Germline CDR1 and CDR2: LGHDT and YNNKEL (reference sequence). This CDR3 comprises 15 residues. Unmatched junction bases numbered 5, after V lost 1 base and J lost 9 bases. This CDR3 is CASSQVGQGLSPLHF. The CDR3 nucleotides read TGTGCCAGCAGCCAAGTCGGACAGGGTCTTTCACCCCTCCACTTT.